This TCR beta chain was observed in a study of blood T cells in healthy people across ages. Sample-barcoded 5' priming and a J-beta primer mix drove a second PCR of about 7 to 12 cycles. TCRdb used MiXCR to reprocess the 5' RACE reads, holding one entry per CDR3 protein. The sample yields approximately 960,000 distinct CDR3 sequences, about 27% seen once. The CDR3 is made up of 12 amino acids. Germline V gene data show CDR1 as SQVTM and CDR2 as ANQGSEA. Trimming pared 6 bases from V and 11 bases from J, leaving 17 bases between. Separately, the same data were catalogued under a study of T cells of mothers and their children. That work states: Reads obtained per mother exceeded 9.5 million TCR beta CDR3 reads, with roughly 3.3 million obtained per child.

The chain combines TRBV29-1 with TRBJ2-1, with D tentatively TRBD1 (5 bases). The specimen sequenced was blood. This TCR came from a woman aged 40 to 49 in good health. In DNA, the CDR3 is TGCAGCGTGAGTTCAGGGTCTCCCCAGCAGTTCTTC. Protein: CSVSSGSPQQFF.